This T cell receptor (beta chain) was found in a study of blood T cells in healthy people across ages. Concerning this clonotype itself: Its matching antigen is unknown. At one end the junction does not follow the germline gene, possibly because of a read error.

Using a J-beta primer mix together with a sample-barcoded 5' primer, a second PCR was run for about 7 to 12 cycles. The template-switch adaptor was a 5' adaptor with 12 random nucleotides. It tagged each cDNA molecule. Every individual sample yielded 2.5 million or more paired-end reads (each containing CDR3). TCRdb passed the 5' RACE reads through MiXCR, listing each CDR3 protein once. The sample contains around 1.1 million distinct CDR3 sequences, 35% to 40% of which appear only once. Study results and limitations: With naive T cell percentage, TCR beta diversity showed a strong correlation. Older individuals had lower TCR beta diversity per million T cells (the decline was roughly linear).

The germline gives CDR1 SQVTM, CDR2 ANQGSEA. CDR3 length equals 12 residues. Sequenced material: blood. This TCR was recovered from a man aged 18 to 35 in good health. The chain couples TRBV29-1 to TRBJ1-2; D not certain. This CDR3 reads CSVAAGEHGHTF. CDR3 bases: TGCAGCGTTGCCGCAGGAGAGCATGGCCACACCTTC.